The subject of this entry is one T cell receptor beta chain. This sample was included in a study of shared clonotypes between healthy human individuals. All donors were healthy HIV-negative adults lacking recent acute infections or vaccinations. The protocol was immunoSEQ multiplex PCR, while the TCRdb copy is restricted to in-frame clones and leaves out a portion. The data contain millions of clones, roughly 94% of them seen just once; the ten biggest clones take up 0.13%. This CDR3 region has 15 residues. Trimming took off 1 base at V and 2 bases at J, with 10 bases between the two ends. The V gene's germline CDR1 is SGHNT and CDR2 YYREEE (reference sequence).

The receptor was isolated from a young man in good health. Material for sequencing was naive CD4+ T cells sorted from blood. Indicated subset: CD45RA+ positively selected. The chain recombines TRBV5-4 with TRBJ1-5, with D possibly TRBD1 on 5 matching bases. The CDR3 is CASSLWGNGNQPQHF. CDR3 DNA: TGTGCCAGCAGCTTGTGGGGGAACGGCAATCAGCCCCAGCATTTT.